This T cell receptor (beta chain) was identified in a study of T-cell reconstitution after alpha-beta-depleted transplantation in children. It was with unique molecular identifiers that the TCRbeta library was prepared. In TCRdb, the PCR reads were re-called with MiXCR into one record per CDR3 protein. Among approximately 490,000 distinct CDR3 sequences listed, around 12% were seen once. Trimming removed 5 bases from V and 8 bases from J, with 16 bases in between. CDR3 size: 14 residues. Here the sequenced sample was PBMCs from the stem cell graft donor, taken from the stem cell graft. The chain recombines TRBV12-3 or TRBV12-4 with TRBJ2-1; weak D call: TRBD1 (6 bases). The receptor comes from a human donor who donated a stem cell graft to a child with combined immunodeficiency. The CDR3 protein is CASSVLTGLDEQFF. The CDR3 DNA reads as TGTGCCAGCAGTGTACTAACAGGGTTGGATGAGCAGTTCTTC.